Each of the 15 T cell receptor beta chains below was sequenced from the same sample in a study of cytomegalovirus exposure and HLA in healthy donors. With 60 Vbeta and 13 Jbeta primers, the PCR was carried out. Profiled with immunoSEQ multiplex PCR; TCRdb holds only in-frame clones, not every one. Of 150,000 or so clones in the sample, roughly 74% were seen once. Sequenced material: PBMCs. The receptors derive from a man in his forties or fifties in good health and CMV-seronegative.

The genes are TRBV6-5 and TRBJ1-1; D unresolved. V was clipped by 4 bases and J by 6 bases, with 9 bases between them. Germline V gene sequence: CDR1 MNHEY, CDR2 SVGAGI. CDR3 length: 12 amino acids. The CDR3 here is CASSSALAEAFF. The CDR3 nucleotides are TGTGCCAGCAGTTCAGCGTTAGCTGAAGCTTTCTTT.

CDR3 DNA: TGTGCCAGCAGTCCGGCCCGAGGGAGGCCCAGCAATCAGCCCCAGCATTTT. Its translation: CASSPARGRPSNQPQHF. The rearrangement uses TRBV27 and TRBJ1-5; no reliable D call. This CDR3 spans 17 amino acids. The germline V gene encodes CDR1 MNHEY and CDR2 SMNVEV (reference sequence). Trimming pared 5 bases from V and 1 base from J, leaving 18 bases between.

The CDR3 loop is CASSTLVNTGELFF. Written as DNA, the CDR3 is TGTGCCAGCAGTACCTTAGTCAACACCGGGGAGCTGTTTTTT. V is TRBV6-6 and J is TRBJ2-2; D uncertain. Trimming took 5 bases from V and 2 from J, leaving 9 bases between them. Germline V gene lookup returns CDR1 MNHNY and CDR2 SVGAGI (reference sequence). This CDR3 is built from 14 residues.

V is TRBV27 and J is TRBJ2-2, with D perhaps TRBD2 (5 bases). Germline assignment: CDR1 MNHEY and CDR2 SMNVEV (reference sequence). V was pared by 7 bases and J by 7 bases, with 19 bases between. This CDR3 region has 15 residues. This CDR3 reads CASTLMARRGGELFF. The CDR3 bases are TGTGCCAGCACCCTAATGGCACGCCGGGGCGGGGAGCTGTTTTTT.

J is TRBJ2-1 and V is TRBV7-3, with D maybe TRBD1 (6 bases). Germline CDR1 is SGHTA and CDR2 is FQGTGA. The V end lost 1 base, the J end lost 10 bases, and 11 bases lay between the germline ends. The CDR3 is 13 amino acids. CDR3 DNA sequence: TGTGCCAGCAGCTTAAATAGTGGACAGGAGCAGTTCTTC. Its protein product is CASSLNSGQEQFF.

V gene TRBV4-1 combines with J gene TRBJ1-6; D possibly corresponds to TRBD1 (5 bases). The germline gives CDR1 MGHRA, CDR2 YSYEKL. V was shortened by 1 base and J by 4 bases, with 8 bases between the two germline ends. The CDR3 is 15 residues long. CDR3 in DNA: TGCGCCAGCAGCCAAGGCGGACATTATAATTCACCCCTCCACTTT. It encodes CASSQGGHYNSPLHF.

The CDR3 DNA reads TGCGCCAGCAGCTTGAACAGGGATGGCTACACCTTC. It specifies CASSLNRDGYTF. The chain links TRBV5-1 to TRBJ1-2; D perhaps matches TRBD1 (6 bases). V was clipped by 1 base and J by 6 bases, with 7 bases between them. The CDR3 has 12 residues. Germline V CDR1 and CDR2: SGHRS, YFSETQ.

The chain carries TRBV6-5 and TRBJ1-5; D not resolved. The CDR3 length is 15 residues. In germline, CDR1 is MNHEY, CDR2 SVGAGI. Trimming cost V 4 bases and J 5 bases, with 15 bases left between them. CDR3: CASSLRGSLHQPQHF. CDR3 coding DNA: TGTGCCAGCAGTTTACGAGGGAGTCTTCATCAGCCCCAGCATTTT.

The chain has TRBV27 and TRBJ1-5; D is undetermined. V dropped 3 bases and J dropped 2 bases, with 5 bases sitting between them. The CDR3 runs 13 residues. Germline lookup yields CDR1 MNHEY and CDR2 SMNVEV (reference sequence). The CDR3 DNA is TGTGCCAGCAGTTTCACAGGCAATCAGCCCCAGCATTTT. This encodes CASSFTGNQPQHF.

DNA for the CDR3: TGTGCCAGCAGTCCCACACGTAGCACAGATACGCAGTATTTT. Protein sequence: CASSPTRSTDTQYF. This chain links TRBV27 with TRBJ2-3, with no clear D. With 5 bases removed from V and 0 bases from J, the gap between germline ends came to 9 bases. Germline CDR1 and CDR2: MNHEY and SMNVEV (reference sequence). The length of the CDR3 is 14 residues.

The chain combines TRBV19 with TRBJ1-5; D gene uncertain. Germline V lookup: CDR1 LNHDA, CDR2 SQIVND (reference sequence). CDR3 size: 13 residues. V was trimmed by 7 bases and J by 5 bases, leaving 12 bases between them. The CDR3 spells CASTPRSHQPQHF. CDR3 DNA: TGTGCCAGTACTCCCAGGTCGCATCAGCCCCAGCATTTT.

The chain is built from TRBV7-6 and TRBJ1-2, with D possibly being TRBD1 (6 bases). The V end was cut by 1 base, the J end by 8 bases, with 17 bases between. The CDR3 consists of 15 residues. Germline CDR1 and CDR2: SGHVS and FNYEAQ. DNA for the CDR3: TGTGCCAGCAGCTTAGGGGCAGGGGATCGAGGCGGCTACACCTTC. It encodes CASSLGAGDRGGYTF.

V usage is TRBV5-4 and J usage is TRBJ1-4; 11 nucleotides line up with TRBD1. With V trimmed by 0 bases and J by 6 bases, 1 base remained unmatched. The CDR3 contains 15 residues. Germline values: CDR1 SGHNT, CDR2 YYREEE (reference sequence). This CDR3 is CASSLGGQGDEKLFF. CDR3 coding DNA: TGTGCCAGCAGCTTGGGGGGACAGGGGGATGAAAAACTGTTTTTT.

This rearrangement joins TRBV19 to TRBJ1-1; TRBD1 aligns across 7 bases. Per germline, CDR1 LNHDA and CDR2 SQIVND (reference sequence). V dropped 6 bases and J dropped 1; count of bases not matched to a gene: 11. The CDR3 covers 16 residues. The CDR3 nucleotides are TGTGCCAGTAGGGCTTTGACAGGGCGAGGGAACACTGAAGCTTTCTTT. It is translated as CASRALTGRGNTEAFF.

V is TRBV7-3 and J is TRBJ2-3; D possibly corresponds to TRBD2 (7 bases). The germline CDR1 and CDR2 sequences are SGHTA and FQGTGA. Trimming pared 1 base from V and 0 bases from J, leaving 11 bases between. The CDR3 length is 16 residues. The DNA of the CDR3 is TGTGCCAGCAGCTTAATCGGGGGGCTCAGCACAGATACGCAGTATTTT. Translating it yields CASSLIGGLSTDTQYF.